This T cell receptor (beta chain) was captured by sequencing in a study of OX40 agonist ivuxolimab in advanced cancers. Study observations and caveats: With doses of 0.1 to 3.0 mg/kg, CD4+ and CD8+ blood T cells had undergone clonal expansion by week 6.

Notes on this clone: As yet, its antigen is unknown.

This CDR3 spans 14 amino acids. V shed 1 base and J shed 6 bases, with 10 bases lying between them. Germline CDR1 reads SGHAT; CDR2 reads FQNNGV. Only in-frame clones appear in the TCRdb table, and some are missing; sequencing was by immunoSEQ multiplex PCR. The data contain 25,000 to 35,000 clones, approximately 84% of them singletons. The chain links TRBV11-2 to TRBJ2-1; D possibly corresponds to TRBD2 (5 bases). The origin of this receptor is an adult with an advanced solid tumor such as melanoma, head and neck, liver or kidney cancer. Sample: CD4+ or CD8+ T cells sorted from blood, taken in a trial of the OX40 agonist ivuxolimab. CDR3 nucleotide sequence: TGTGCCAGCAGCTTAGCGCTAGCACGCAATGAGCAGTTCTTC. It codes for CASSLALARNEQFF. Full variable domain (remainder filled in from reference TRBV11-2 and TRBJ2-1): EAGVAQSPRYKIIEKRQSVAFWCNPISGHATLYWYQQILGQGPKLLIQFQNNGVVDDSQLPKDRFSAERLKGVDSTLKIQPAKLEDSAVYLCASSLALARNEQFFGPGTRLTVL.